This T cell receptor (beta chain) was recovered during a study of T cell responses to AZD1222 COVID-19 vaccine. Notes on the study in general: Spike-specific TCR breadth and depth both grew after two AZD1222 doses.

Repertoires were generated with immunoSEQ multiplex PCR, while TCRdb's copy carries only in-frame clones and drops some. The data contain 90,000 to 100,000 clones, approximately 84% of them singletons. The CDR3 runs to 14 residues. In germline, CDR1 is KGHSH, CDR2 LQKENI. V lost 4 bases and J lost 2, with 12 bases in between. To note about this clone: Its antigen remains unknown.

This TCR derives from an adult who received the AZD1222 COVID-19 vaccine. The sequenced sample was peripheral blood, obtained 28 days after the second AZD1222 dose. This rearrangement joins TRBV18 to TRBJ2-7; D could derive from TRBD1 or TRBD2 (6 bases each). The CDR3 DNA is TGTGCCAGCTCACGGGGGGCTTCAACCTACGAGCAGTACTTC. Translating it yields CASSRGASTYEQYF.